The rows below give T cell receptor beta chains drawn from one sample of a study of T-cell reconstitution after alpha-beta-depleted transplantation in children. TCRdb re-called the PCR reads with MiXCR, one entry per CDR3 protein. Of around 360,000 distinct CDR3 sequences in the sample, approximately 10% were seen once. This sample comprised PBMCs from the stem cell graft donor, obtained from the stem cell graft. The receptors originated from a human donor who donated a stem cell graft to a child with acute lymphoblastic leukemia. The CDR3 runs from the conserved cysteine through the conserved F or W. A D gene is named only where the DNA matches it firmly. A clone size is listed for some rows: how often the clone was seen (once, few, many), or a class if it is expanded.

v_gene	abundance	d_gene	j_gene	CDR3nt	CDR3aa
TRBV20-1	NA	NA	TRBJ1-1	TGCAGTGCCACCCCAAGGGCGAACACTGAAGCTTTCTTT	CSATPRANTEAFF
TRBV4-3	many	NA	TRBJ2-1	TGCGCCAGCAGCCAAGTACGGGACAATGAGCAGTTCTTC	CASSQVRDNEQFF
TRBV9	NA	NA	TRBJ2-1	TGTGCCAGCAGGGAGACCGGAGGCCCCAGCTCCTACAATGAGCAGTTCTTC	CASRETGGPSSYNEQFF
TRBV5-5	few	TRBD1	TRBJ1-4	TGTGCCAGCAGCTTGGCCTGGCAGGGGGCGAGGGAAAAACTGTTTTTT	CASSLAWQGAREKLFF
TRBV10-3	NA	TRBD1	TRBJ2-1	TGTGCCATCAGCAGGGGACAGACGGCCAATGAGCAGTTCTTC	CAISRGQTANEQFF
TRBV5-1	many	NA	TRBJ2-7	TGCGCCAGCAGCTTGGATTCGGGAAACGAGCAGTACTTC	CASSLDSGNEQYF
TRBV5-1	few	NA	TRBJ2-1	TGCGCCAGACCGGACTCTTTATACAATGAGCAGTTCTTC	CARPDSLYNEQFF
TRBV15	many	NA	TRBJ2-3	TGTGCCACCAGCGGCCAGGGAGCAGATACGCAGTATTTT	CATSGQGADTQYF
TRBV20-1	NA	TRBD2	TRBJ2-7	TGCAGTGCCGCCGAGTCAGCGGGAGTAGGGGCCGAGCAGTACTTC	CSAAESAGVGAEQYF
TRBV11-1	few	TRBD1	TRBJ2-5	TGTGCCAGCAGCTTGCCGTCCGGGACAGGGGGCGAGCTGGAAGAGACCCAGTACTTC	CASSLPSGTGGELEETQYF
TRBV27	NA	TRBD1	TRBJ1-2	TGTGCCAGCAGCCCGGACAGGGCTCACGGCTACACCTTC	CASSPDRAHGYTF
TRBV28	many	NA	TRBJ1-3	TGTGCCAGCAGTTTGGGTAGCTCTGGAAACACCATATATTTT	CASSLGSSGNTIYF
TRBV7-9	NA	NA	TRBJ2-3	TGTGCCAGCAGCTTAGAAGGGAGCGCCCAGGTCGTCGATACGCAGTATTTT	CASSLEGSAQVVDTQYF
TRBV7-3	NA	NA	TRBJ2-3	TGTGCCAGCAGCTTAATGCCCACAGATACGCAGTATTTT	CASSLMPTDTQYF
TRBV5-1	NA	NA	TRBJ1-1	TGCGCCAGCAGCTTAGTAGGGATGAACACTGAAGCTTTCTTT	CASSLVGMNTEAFF
TRBV28	many	TRBD1	TRBJ2-7	TGTGCCAGCAGCGCCGGGACAGACTCCTACGAGCAGTACTTC	CASSAGTDSYEQYF
TRBV5-6	many	TRBD2	TRBJ2-1	TGTGCCAGCAGCTCCCCTTGGCGGGAGGTCGACAATGAGCAGTTCTTC	CASSSPWREVDNEQFF
TRBV20-1	NA	NA	TRBJ2-7	TGCAGTGCTAGAGGGACTGCTTACGAGCAGTACTTC	CSARGTAYEQYF
TRBV4-1	few	NA	TRBJ2-7	TGCGCCAGCAGCCAAGGGCGGACAGCCGCCTACGAGCAGTACTTC	CASSQGRTAAYEQYF
TRBV7-3	few	NA	TRBJ1-1	TGTGCCAGCAGCCCATCTGGTTGGAACACTGAAGCTTTCTTT	CASSPSGWNTEAFF
TRBV21-1	NA	NA	TRBJ1-1	TGTGCCAGCAGCAAATTAGGCCCGCCGAACACTGAAGCTTTCTTT	CASSKLGPPNTEAFF
TRBV20-1	NA	NA	TRBJ1-2	TGCAGTGCTAGAGACGCACCAAACGACTATGGCTACACCTTC	CSARDAPNDYGYTF
TRBV12-3/TRBV12-4	NA	NA	TRBJ2-5	TGTGCCAGCAGCCCCTCCGGGACACCCAAAGAGACCCAGTACTTC	CASSPSGTPKETQYF
TRBV4-2	few	NA	TRBJ2-1	TGTGCCAGCGGGCCCCCTGGCGGAAGGAATGAGCAGTTCTTC	CASGPPGGRNEQFF
TRBV20-1	few	TRBD2	TRBJ2-1	TGCAGTGCGCGGGAGGGGTCCTACAATGAGCAGTTCTTC	CSAREGSYNEQFF
TRBV7-2	few	NA	TRBJ2-1	TGTGCCAGCAGCTTAGTCCCTTACGGGAGCTCCTACAATGAGCAGTTCTTC	CASSLVPYGSSYNEQFF
TRBV6-1	few	NA	TRBJ2-1	TGTGCCAGCCGGAGAACAGGGATCTACAATGAGCAGTTCTTC	CASRRTGIYNEQFF
TRBV7-2	few	TRBD2	TRBJ2-1	TGTGCCAGCAGCCGCACTAGCGGGATAATCAATGAGCAGTTCTTC	CASSRTSGIINEQFF
TRBV7-2	NA	NA	TRBJ2-7	TGTGCCACCAGCTTAGATCGTCGCTACGAGCAGTACTTC	CATSLDRRYEQYF
TRBV12-3/TRBV12-4	NA	NA	TRBJ2-3	TGTGCCAGCAGCCATACCGGGGCCTCTACGCAGTATTTT	CASSHTGASTQYF
TRBV3-1	few	TRBD2	TRBJ2-1	TGTGCCAGCAGCCAAGGGCTAGCGGGAGTTGGGGGGATCAATGAGCAGTTCTTC	CASSQGLAGVGGINEQFF
TRBV7-3	NA	TRBD2	TRBJ2-3	TGTGCCAGCAGCTTTCGTAGCGGGAGGCCCGGGGGGGATACGCAGTATTTT	CASSFRSGRPGGDTQYF
TRBV6-2/TRBV6-3	few	TRBD2	TRBJ2-5	TGTGCCAGCAATCAAGGACTAGCGGGAGTAATAGAGACCCAGTACTTC	CASNQGLAGVIETQYF
TRBV12-3/TRBV12-4	few	NA	TRBJ2-3	TGTGCCAGCAGTTTCAGGGAGGCAGCAGATACGCAGTATTTT	CASSFREAADTQYF
TRBV5-1	many	NA	TRBJ1-4	TGCGCCAGCAGCAAAGACTTGGGGGCGGAAGAAAAACTGTTTTTT	CASSKDLGAEEKLFF
TRBV29-1	many	NA	TRBJ2-1	TGCAGCGTTGGAGGGTCTGGGACACGCAATGAGCAGTTCTTC	CSVGGSGTRNEQFF
TRBV15	many	TRBD2	TRBJ2-1	TGTGCCACCAGCGGCGGGACTAGCGGGGAATCCTACAATGAGCAGTTCTTC	CATSGGTSGESYNEQFF
TRBV7-8	few	NA	TRBJ1-1	TGTGCCAGCAGCTGGTCCAACCTGAACACTGAAGCTTTCTTT	CASSWSNLNTEAFF
TRBV5-1	few	TRBD1	TRBJ1-1	TGCGCCAGCAGCTCGGGACAGGGGTCAAACACTGAAGCTTTCTTT	CASSSGQGSNTEAFF
TRBV20-1	few	NA	TRBJ1-5	TGCAGTGCGAACCGGGCCCCGAGCAATCAGCCCCAGCATTTT	CSANRAPSNQPQHF
TRBV7-2	few	NA	TRBJ2-5	TGTGCCAGCAGCTTAGAGGGGTTAGCCGGGACCCAGTACTTC	CASSLEGLAGTQYF
TRBV7-6	NA	NA	TRBJ1-1	TGTGCCAGCAGCTTAATGGATCCACGTCCGGGATCAATACAGAACACTGAAGCTTTCTTT	CASSLMDPRPGSIQNTEAFF
TRBV7-8	few	TRBD1	TRBJ2-5	TGTGCCAGCAGCTTAATAGGTACAGGGGAAGAGACCCAGTACTTC	CASSLIGTGEETQYF
TRBV29-1	NA	TRBD2	TRBJ2-3	TGCAGCGTTGGAATTGCGGGAGGCCTCACAGATACGCAGTATTTT	CSVGIAGGLTDTQYF
TRBV6-5	many	TRBD1	TRBJ1-2	TGTGCCAGCAGTCGAGACAGGGCCTATGGCTACACCTTC	CASSRDRAYGYTF
TRBV28	NA	NA	TRBJ2-1	TGTGCCAGCAGTCCCCGGGACTTTTATGAGCAGTTCTTC	CASSPRDFYEQFF
TRBV15	many	TRBD1	TRBJ1-1	TGTGCCACCAGCAAGGGACAGCTCAACACTGAAGCTTTCTTT	CATSKGQLNTEAFF
TRBV20-1	many	NA	TRBJ2-7	TGCAGCCTACAGTCACATGGGGCTTACGAGCAGTACTTC	CSLQSHGAYEQYF
TRBV2	NA	NA	TRBJ2-1	TGTGCCAGCAGTAAGGGGAACAATGAGCAGTTCTTC	CASSKGNNEQFF
TRBV14	few	TRBD1	TRBJ1-1	TGTGCCAGCAGCCAAATCGGGGGACAGACTGAAGCTTTCTTT	CASSQIGGQTEAFF
TRBV10-3	many	NA	TRBJ2-1	TGTGCCATCAGTGAAAGGGCGGTCTCCTACAATGAGCAGTTCTTC	CAISERAVSYNEQFF
TRBV7-9	NA	NA	TRBJ2-1	TGTGCCAGCAGCTCTGACGGTGAGCAGTTCTTC	CASSSDGEQFF
TRBV6-2/TRBV6-3	few	NA	TRBJ1-1	TGTGCCAGCAGTTACCTTGGGGGGCCCTGGGACACTGAAGCTTTCTTT	CASSYLGGPWDTEAFF